These 17 T cell receptor beta chains originate from one sample sequenced in a study of human T cells and chemical hapten exposure. The time point: pre-sensitization, week 0. The treatment denotes: therapeutic diphenylcyclopropenone sensitization with weekly scalp DPC. TCRdb ran MiXCR on the RACE reads and lists one entry per CDR3 protein. The table shows fewer than 65,000 distinct CDR3 sequences, with roughly 9.9% occurring only once. The sample in question was whole blood, obtained in connection with sensitization to the hapten diphenylcyclopropenone (DPC). Receptors were obtained from a woman in her 40s with alopecia areata. Some clones in this sample may be carry-over from other donors' samples.

This clonotype was found a few times. This chain links TRBV20-1 with TRBJ1-2, with D perhaps TRBD1 (6 bases). There are 15 residues in the CDR3. Trimming stripped 6 bases from V and 8 bases from J, with 25 bases between. Germline V gene data show CDR1 as DFQATT and CDR2 as SNEGSKA (reference sequence). In nucleotides, the CDR3 is TGCAGTGCCATAAGGGCCGTTACAGGGTCGGAAGGCTACACCTTC. Residues: CSAIRAVTGSEGYTF.

Regarding this clonotype: One base away lies a much larger clone, so this may be a sequencing read error. The chain recombines TRBV20-1 with TRBJ2-3, with TRBD1 identical over 12 bases. Looked up from germline, CDR1 is DFQATT and CDR2 is SNEGSKA (reference sequence). This CDR3 spans 15 amino acids. The CDR3: CSPSGTGGRIDTQYF. The CDR3 DNA sequence: TGCAGCCCATCAGGGACAGGGGGCCGCATAGATACGCAGTATTTT.

Only a few counts were recorded for this clonotype. The chain couples TRBV6-6 to TRBJ1-6; D not resolved. Germline CDR1 is MNHNY and CDR2 is SVGAGI (reference sequence). The CDR3 extends over 14 amino acids. The V gene lost 6 bases and the J gene lost 10 bases, with 16 bases spanning the gap. The CDR3 coding sequence is TGTGCCAGCAGGCTAGGACCATCGGAATCACCCCTCCACTTT. Its translation is CASRLGPSESPLHF.

The gene calls are TRBV5-1 and TRBJ1-4; possible D gene TRBD1, 6 bases. V lost 2 bases and J lost 7, with 15 bases in between. The CDR3 has 15 amino acids. Per germline, CDR1 SGHRS and CDR2 YFSETQ. The CDR3 DNA sequence: TGCGCCAGCAGCTTAGGACAGCGGTTGACTGAAAAACTGTTTTTT. It yields the protein CASSLGQRLTEKLFF.

This clonotype has at least ten counts. The CDR3 here is CASSLFAGSGANVLTF. CDR3 sequence (DNA): TGTGCCAGCAGCTTATTTGCGGGCTCTGGGGCCAACGTCCTGACTTTC. J is TRBJ2-6 and V is TRBV7-2; the D gene is possibly TRBD2 (5 bases). CDR3 length: 16 amino acids. Germline V CDR1 and CDR2: SGHTA, FQGNSA. The V end was cut by 2 bases, the J end by 0 bases, with 8 bases between.

In this sample, this clonotype turned up many times. This chain joins TRBV6-1 and TRBJ1-2; D gene unclear. Trimming shortened V by 9 bases and J by 0 bases, and 14 bases separated the two germline ends. The length of the CDR3 is 14 residues. Germline CDR1 MNHNS, CDR2 SASEGT. The CDR3 loop is CARPVRTPNYGYTF. The CDR3 DNA is TGTGCCAGGCCGGTCAGGACGCCTAACTATGGCTACACCTTC.

This clonotype was found many times. The DNA of the CDR3 is TGCGCCAGCAGCCAAGGCCGGGACGGAGAATTCTATGGCTACACCTTC. It codes for CASSQGRDGEFYGYTF. This chain links TRBV4-3 with TRBJ1-2; weak D call: TRBD1 (5 bases). Per germline, CDR1 LGHNA and CDR2 YSLEER. Trimming took off 1 base at V and 4 bases at J, with 16 bases between the two ends. This CDR3 contains 16 residues.

This clonotype was seen at least ten times. V gene TRBV29-1 combines with J gene TRBJ2-4; maybe TRBD2 (5 bases). V lost 2 bases to trimming and J lost 2 bases, with 10 bases between them. This CDR3 region has 14 residues. Germline V gives CDR1 SQVTM, CDR2 ANQGSEA. For the CDR3, the DNA is TGCAGCGTTGAATCTCGGGGTACCAAAAACATTCAGTACTTC. Its translation: CSVESRGTKNIQYF.

This clonotype showed up many times. The gene calls are TRBV20-1 and TRBJ2-3; 8 nucleotides line up with TRBD1. Trimming cost V 3 bases and J 5 bases; bases outside gene matches: 4. The CDR3 is made up of 13 amino acids. Per germline, CDR1 DFQATT and CDR2 SNEGSKA (reference sequence). CDR3 nucleotide sequence: TGCAGTGCTAGGGGGACAGGTAGAGATACGCAGTATTTT. Protein product: CSARGTGRDTQYF.

This clonotype was seen at least ten times. The chain is built from TRBV20-1 and TRBJ1-1; TRBD1 is a possible D gene (6 bases). The germline gives CDR1 DFQATT, CDR2 SNEGSKA (reference sequence). CDR3 length: 14 amino acids. Trimming took off 1 base at V and 3 bases at J, with 12 bases between the two ends. The CDR3 DNA sequence: TGCAGTGCTAGAGTAGGGGGACGGGACACTGAAGCTTTCTTT. Amino acid sequence: CSARVGGRDTEAFF.

The chain combines TRBV12-3 or TRBV12-4 with TRBJ2-7; TRBD1 matches 7 bases. The V gene end was trimmed by 3 bases and the J gene end by 3 bases; junction bases not matched to a gene: 2. The CDR3 has 13 residues. In DNA form, the CDR3 reads TGTGCCAGCAGTTTGGGACAGTACTACGAGCAGTACTTC. This translates into CASSLGQYYEQYF.

This clonotype appeared a few times. This sequence joins TRBV4-1 and TRBJ2-2; no reliable D call. The length of the CDR3 is 12 residues. V lost 5 bases, J lost 6 bases, and 7 bases lay in between. Germline-derived CDR1 and CDR2 are MGHRA and YSYEKL. The CDR3 sequence is CASSVAPGELFF. CDR3 DNA: TGCGCCAGCAGCGTCGCCCCCGGGGAGCTGTTTTTT.

Many counts were recorded for this clonotype. The gene calls are TRBV6-2 or TRBV6-3 and TRBJ1-2, with a possible D match to TRBD1 (5 bases). CDR1 is MNHEY and CDR2 is SVGEGT in the germline V gene. The CDR3 extends over 14 amino acids. V dropped 9 bases and J dropped 8 bases, with 22 bases sitting between them. The CDR3 DNA follows: TGTGCCAGTCTACGGACCCAGGGACTACGGGGCTACACCTTC. Translating it yields CASLRTQGLRGYTF.

This clonotype was detected many times. DNA for the CDR3: TGTGCCAGTAGTATAGGAGGGACGAACACCGGGGAGCTGTTTTTT. The encoded protein is CASSIGGTNTGELFF. The genes are TRBV19 and TRBJ2-2, with a weak D call TRBD2 (5 bases). This CDR3 comprises 15 residues. CDR1 and CDR2 from the germline V gene are LNHDA and SQIVND (reference sequence). Trimming stripped 1 base from V and 0 bases from J, with 6 bases between. The entire variable domain, with the rest obtained from reference TRBV19 and TRBJ2-2, is as follows: DGGITQSPKYLFRKEGQNVTLSCEQNLNHDAMYWYRQDPGQGLRLIYYSQIVNDFQKGDIAEGYSVSREKKESFPLTVTSAQKNPTAFYLCASSIGGTNTGELFFGEGSRLTVL.

This clonotype was detected ten times or more. This sequence joins TRBV3-1 and TRBJ2-7; no definite D call. Germline V CDR1 and CDR2: LGHDT, YNNKEL (reference sequence). V was cut by 1 base and J by 12 bases, with 13 bases left in between. The CDR3 extends over 12 amino acids. CDR3 nucleotide sequence: TGTGCCAGCAGCCAAGGTTATGCCGGCAGGTACTTC. Its protein is CASSQGYAGRYF.

This clonotype appeared many times. CDR3 DNA: TGTGCCAGCAGTCCGGACAGGCTCGGTAGGGCAGATCAGCCCCAGCATTTT. Translated, it gives CASSPDRLGRADQPQHF. The chain joins TRBV12-3 or TRBV12-4 to TRBJ1-5; 7 nucleotides align to TRBD1. CDR3 length equals 17 residues. The J segment lost 5 bases and the V segment lost 5 bases, leaving 15 bases of the junction unmatched.

This clonotype showed up just a few times. CDR3 amino acids: CASSSRGQGSNQPQHF. Written as DNA, the CDR3 is TGTGCCAGTAGTTCCCGGGGACAGGGGAGCAATCAGCCCCAGCATTTT. V gene TRBV19 combines with J gene TRBJ1-5, with TRBD1 matching 10 bases. The CDR3 contains 16 residues. The V segment lost 5 bases and the J segment 1 base; nucleotides outside the gene matches: 5. Germline CDR1 is LNHDA and CDR2 is SQIVND (reference sequence).